Listed here are 26 T cell receptor beta chains from one sample, sequenced in a study of human T cells and chemical hapten exposure. TCRdb independently ran MiXCR on the RACE reads; one entry per CDR3 protein. Of 190,000 or so distinct CDR3 sequences in the sample, almost 30% are singletons; the top ten hold 2.9%. Time point meaning: pre-sensitization, week 0. Treatment denoted: therapeutic diphenylcyclopropenone sensitization with weekly scalp DPC. Source: whole blood, taken in connection with sensitization to the hapten diphenylcyclopropenone (DPC). These TCRs come from a woman aged 30 to 39 with alopecia areata. Some clones in this sample may be carry-over from other donors' samples.

This clonotype has just a few counts. The rearrangement uses TRBV6-2 or TRBV6-3 and TRBJ2-1, with D hard to call. This CDR3 spans 15 amino acids. Germline assignment: CDR1 MNHEY and CDR2 SVGEGT. V was shortened by 5 bases and J by 2 bases, with 13 bases between the two germline ends. CDR3 protein: CASSPAYAPYNEQFF. The CDR3 coding sequence is TGTGCCAGCAGTCCGGCCTACGCTCCCTACAATGAGCAGTTCTTC.

This chain links TRBV15 with TRBJ1-1, with D possibly matching TRBD1 (6 bases). CDR3 length: 15 residues. Germline loops: CDR1 LNHNV, CDR2 YYDKDF (reference sequence). Deletions cut 0 bases from V and 5 bases from J, with 13 bases between. CDR3 sequence: CATSRDQGRGTEAFF. CDR3 nucleotides: TGTGCCACCAGCAGAGATCAGGGAAGGGGGACTGAAGCTTTCTTT.

CDR3 bases: TGTGCCAGCAGCCAGAGAGAGCCCTACGAGCAGTACTTC. Its protein product is CASSQREPYEQYF. This chain links TRBV7-2 with TRBJ2-7; no definite D call. Between the trimmed V and J ends, which lost 5 bases and 2 bases, there was a span of 10 bases. CDR1 is SGHTA and CDR2 is FQGNSA in the germline V gene. CDR3 length equals 13 residues.

This chain uses TRBV10-3 with TRBJ2-7; D not resolved. V was trimmed by 6 bases and J by 0 bases, leaving 3 bases between them. Germline loops: CDR1 ENHRY, CDR2 SYGVKD. The CDR3 has 11 amino acids. The CDR3 bases are TGTGCCATCAGAGACTCCTACGAGCAGTACTTC. Its translation is CAIRDSYEQYF.

V is TRBV15 and J is TRBJ2-1, with 8 bases matching TRBD2. Germline-derived CDR1 and CDR2 are LNHNV and YYDKDF (reference sequence). The ends lost 0 bases at V and 7 bases at J; junction bases unmatched: 8. CDR3 length: 16 amino acids. The CDR3 DNA follows: TGTGCCACCAGCAGAGAGGGACTAGTGGGGAAGAATGAGCAGTTCTTC. It encodes CATSREGLVGKNEQFF.

This clonotype was observed a handful of times. The V call is TRBV5-6, the J call TRBJ1-5; D call uncertain. Germline V CDR1 and CDR2: SGHDT, YYEEEE. The CDR3 is 15 residues long. Trimming shortened V by 2 bases and J by 5 bases, and 14 bases separated the two germline ends. The CDR3 bases are TGTGCCAGCAGCTTCGGATCCAATATGGATCAGCCCCAGCATTTT. This sequence encodes CASSFGSNMDQPQHF.

J is TRBJ1-4 and V is TRBV20-1; D is uncertain. Trimming stripped 3 bases from V and 4 bases from J, with 9 bases between. This CDR3 is 13 amino acids long. Germline V gene data show CDR1 as DFQATT and CDR2 as SNEGSKA (reference sequence). This chain's CDR3 is CSASRHINEKLFF. The CDR3 nucleotides read TGCAGTGCTAGTCGACACATTAATGAAAAACTGTTTTTT.

V gene TRBV6-5 combines with J gene TRBJ2-1, with TRBD1 matching 9 bases. Germline V gene sequence: CDR1 MNHEY, CDR2 SVGAGI. The V and J ends lost 4 bases and 5 bases, in that order; junction bases with no gene match: 9. The CDR3 contains 16 residues. Here the CDR3 DNA reads TGTGCCAGCAGTTGGGGGGCCGGGACAGGGAACAATGAGCAGTTCTTC. As protein: CASSWGAGTGNNEQFF.

This clonotype was counted between two and nine times. The V call is TRBV15, the J call TRBJ2-1; D possibly corresponds to TRBD2 (6 bases). V was trimmed by 0 bases and J by 7 bases, leaving 19 bases between them. The CDR3 is made up of 17 amino acids. The V gene's germline CDR1 is LNHNV and CDR2 YYDKDF (reference sequence). The CDR3 bases are TGTGCCACCAGCAGAGATTACCTCCGGGAGAGAGGGAATGAGCAGTTCTTC. Translation gives CATSRDYLRERGNEQFF.

The chain links TRBV5-1 to TRBJ1-1; tentative D call: TRBD1 (6 bases). The CDR3 is 15 amino acids. Germline-derived CDR1 and CDR2 are SGHRS and YFSETQ. The ends were cut back, 3 bases at V and 6 bases at J, with 18 bases in the middle. CDR3 coding DNA: TGCGCCAGCAGCTGGGGGCTGTCCGGGGACGCTGAAGCTTTCTTT. Translation: CASSWGLSGDAEAFF.

J is TRBJ2-2 and V is TRBV6-2 or TRBV6-3; 9 nucleotides align to TRBD1. Germline values: CDR1 MNHEY, CDR2 SVGEGT. The CDR3 runs 17 residues. After removal of 11 bases from V and 6 bases from J, the junction contained 19 bases not matched to a gene. CDR3 in amino acids: CAARPSPGQGNAGELFF. CDR3 sequence (DNA): TGTGCCGCTCGGCCCAGTCCGGGACAGGGAAATGCCGGGGAGCTGTTTTTT.

This clonotype was observed a few times. CDR3 amino acids: CSVESGTQYF. The DNA of the CDR3 is TGCAGCGTTGAATCTGGGACCCAGTACTTC. The chain has TRBV29-1 and TRBJ2-5; D not certain. This CDR3 is built from 10 residues. Per germline, CDR1 SQVTM and CDR2 ANQGSEA. V lost 2 bases, J lost 7 bases, and 5 bases lay in between.

The table lists this clonotype with a few counts. The V call is TRBV5-4, the J call TRBJ2-1, with D possibly matching TRBD2 (7 bases). CDR1 is SGHNT and CDR2 is YYREEE in the germline V gene (reference sequence). V lost 4 bases and J 7 bases, leaving 18 bases between the germline ends. CDR3 length: 15 residues. In nucleotides, the CDR3 is TGTGCCAGCAGCACCGGACAGCTACTAGCGAATGAGCAGTTCTTC. It is translated as CASSTGQLLANEQFF.

This clonotype has a handful of counts. The chain employs TRBV4-3 and TRBJ2-2, with D perhaps matching TRBD1 (6 bases). V lost 0 bases to trimming and J lost 7 bases, with 15 bases between them. CDR1 is LGHNA and CDR2 is YSLEER in the germline V gene. This CDR3 is 16 amino acids long. The CDR3 DNA reads as TGCGCCAGCAGCCAAGATGCAGGGGCGGTAGTCGGGGAGCTGTTTTTT. This gives the protein CASSQDAGAVVGELFF.

Written as DNA, the CDR3 is TGTGCCAGCAGTAAGACAGGAGGGGGTGAAAAACTGTTTTTT. It translates to CASSKTGGGEKLFF. The chain carries TRBV28 and TRBJ1-4, with D possibly being TRBD1 (6 bases). Germline CDR1 is MDHEN and CDR2 is SYDVKM. The CDR3 consists of 14 residues. The V end lost 5 bases, the J end lost 7 bases, and 14 bases lay between the germline ends.

This clonotype was observed at least ten times. V and J are TRBV28 and TRBJ1-4; no firm D call. CDR1 is MDHEN, CDR2 SYDVKM, per germline. The CDR3 length is 15 residues. The V end was cut by 5 bases, the J end by 8 bases, with 18 bases between. The CDR3 nucleotides are TGTGCCAGCAGTCCCGCTACCGCGTTAAGGGAAAAACTGTTTTTT. Its protein is CASSPATALREKLFF.

This chain links TRBV28 with TRBJ2-1; 10 nucleotides agree with TRBD2. With V trimmed by 10 bases and J by 4 bases, 13 bases remained unmatched. Germline V gene sequence: CDR1 MDHEN, CDR2 SYDVKM. The CDR3 extends over 16 amino acids. The CDR3 spells CANSRTLAGTYNEQFF. The CDR3 DNA is TGTGCCAACAGCCGAACACTAGCGGGGACTTACAATGAGCAGTTCTTC.

The chain joins TRBV29-1 to TRBJ1-1, with 7 bases identical to TRBD1. V lost 4 bases to trimming and J lost 4 bases; unmatched junction nucleotides: 6. The germline V gene has CDR1 SQVTM and CDR2 ANQGSEA. This CDR3 region has 13 residues. The CDR3 reads CSVVRSGGTEAFF. For the CDR3, the DNA is TGCAGCGTTGTTCGGTCAGGGGGCACTGAAGCTTTCTTT.

Concerning this clonotype: This CDR3 fails to terminate in the conserved phenylalanine or tryptophan, so it likely reflects a read error. The chain combines TRBV30 with TRBJ1-2, with TRBD1 as a possible D gene (5 bases). V dropped 5 bases and J dropped 8 bases, with 15 bases sitting between them. The CDR3 length is 12 residues. CDR1 is GTSNPN and CDR2 is SVGIG in the germline V gene (reference sequence). CDR3 sequence (DNA): TGTGCCTGGTCGGGGGGGTATAAGGGCTACACCCTC. Its protein is CAWSGGYKGYTL.

This clonotype was detected only a few times. CDR3 nucleotide sequence: TGTGCCAGCAGTGATTTGACAGGCCTCCTTTTAGACGAGCAGTACTTC. It yields the protein CASSDLTGLLLDEQYF. The chain is built from TRBV6-1 and TRBJ2-7, with a possible D match to TRBD1 (6 bases). The CDR3 sequence is 16 residues long. Per germline, CDR1 MNHNS and CDR2 SASEGT. V was pared by 3 bases and J by 5 bases, with 20 bases between.

The chain recombines TRBV28 with TRBJ2-3, with D unclear. The CDR3 is made up of 13 amino acids. Germline V gene data show CDR1 as MDHEN and CDR2 as SYDVKM. The V and J ends lost 4 bases and 6 bases respectively, with 11 bases between them. As DNA, the CDR3 is TGTGCCAGCAGTTCCCCCACACCTGATACGCAGTATTTT. Amino acid sequence: CASSSPTPDTQYF.

The chain uses TRBV4-3 and TRBJ2-7, with 8 bases that match TRBD1. Germline V gene lookup returns CDR1 LGHNA and CDR2 YSLEER. The CDR3 consists of 17 residues. With 1 base clipped from V and 3 bases from J, the junction kept 11 bases outside the gene matches. The CDR3 reads CASSQGALGQGLYEQYF. CDR3 DNA sequence: TGCGCCAGCAGCCAAGGGGCACTCGGACAGGGCCTCTACGAGCAGTACTTC.

This clonotype was observed once. The chain joins TRBV29-1 to TRBJ2-7, with D possibly matching TRBD2 (6 bases). This CDR3 is built from 13 residues. Germline V gene sequence: CDR1 SQVTM, CDR2 ANQGSEA. Trimming took off 2 bases at V and 4 bases at J, with 12 bases between the two ends. CDR3 amino acids: CSVESGEGYEQYF. CDR3 DNA sequence: TGCAGCGTTGAATCGGGGGAAGGATACGAGCAGTACTTC.

The chain carries TRBV9 and TRBJ2-3, with TRBD2 matching over 15 bases. This CDR3 has 16 amino acids. Trimming cost V 2 bases and J 5 bases; bases outside gene matches: 3. From germline, CDR1 is SGDLS and CDR2 YYNGEE. The chain's CDR3 is CASSVGLAGGRDTQYF. The CDR3 DNA reads as TGTGCCAGCAGCGTGGGACTAGCGGGAGGTAGAGATACGCAGTATTTT. Based on the CDR3 plus reference TRBV9 and TRBJ2-3, the full variable domain is DSGVTQTPKHLITATGQRVTLRCSPRSGDLSVYWYQQSLDQGLQFLIQYYNGEERAKGNILERFSAQQFPDLHSELNLSSLELGDSALYFCASSVGLAGGRDTQYFGPGTRLTVL.

The chain carries TRBV11-1 and TRBJ2-3, with 7 bases aligning to TRBD2. Germline CDR1 reads SGHAT; CDR2 reads FQDESV (reference sequence). The CDR3 has 13 amino acids. V shed 7 bases and J 7 bases; nucleotides not matched to a gene: 8. The CDR3 nucleotides are TGTGCCAGCAAAGGGACTACACAAAATACGCAGTATTTT. Translated, it gives CASKGTTQNTQYF.

This clonotype came up many times. This chain joins TRBV28 and TRBJ1-4, with D possibly matching TRBD1 (6 bases). The CDR3 extends over 14 amino acids. Looked up from germline, CDR1 is MDHEN and CDR2 is SYDVKM. The V end lost 8 bases, the J end lost 7 bases, and 17 bases lay between the germline ends. CDR3 in amino acids: CASAGASVSEKLFF. The CDR3 coding sequence is TGTGCCAGCGCAGGGGCGTCGGTTAGTGAAAAACTGTTTTTT.